These T cell receptor beta chains were read from a single sample in a study of blood T cell repertoires in COVID-19. The table came from immunoSEQ multiplex PCR; TCRdb's copy has only in-frame clones and leaves some out. Of about 87,000 clones in the sample, around 90% were seen once. The source material was peripheral blood. All receptors derive from a woman older than 75 with acute or convalescent COVID-19. CDR3s include the opening cysteine and the closing phenylalanine or tryptophan. Fields, in order: CDR3 protein, CDR3 DNA, V gene, D gene, clone size, J gene. The D gene is left open where the match is weak. Clone size is not always given. Where it is, it says once, few, many or a class for expanded clones.

CDR3aa: CASSTLLGERGDTQYF
CDR3nt: TGTGCCAGCAGCACCCTTTTGGGCGAACGGGGAGATACGCAGTATTTT
v_gene: TRBV7-2
d_gene: NA
abundance: NA
j_gene: TRBJ2-3

CDR3aa: CATSAGMNQPQHF
CDR3nt: TGTGCCACTTCGGCAGGGATGAATCAGCCCCAGCATTTT
v_gene: TRBV5-4
d_gene: NA
abundance: NA
j_gene: TRBJ1-5

CDR3aa: CASRVLPAGNQPQHF
CDR3nt: TGTGCCAGCAGGGTGTTACCGGCGGGGAATCAGCCCCAGCATTTT
v_gene: TRBV6-5
d_gene: NA
abundance: NA
j_gene: TRBJ1-5

CDR3aa: CASSRDGGSTDTQYF
CDR3nt: TGTGCCAGCAGCCGGGATGGGGGGAGCACAGATACGCAGTATTTT
v_gene: TRBV7-3
d_gene: NA
abundance: NA
j_gene: TRBJ2-3

CDR3aa: CASSLQAGGYNEQFF
CDR3nt: TGTGCCAGCAGCTTACAGGCGGGGGGCTACAATGAGCAGTTCTTC
v_gene: TRBV7-2
d_gene: TRBD2
abundance: NA
j_gene: TRBJ2-1

CDR3aa: CAWSGGQSSTDTQYF
CDR3nt: TGTGCCTGGAGTGGAGGACAGTCTAGCACAGATACGCAGTATTTT
v_gene: TRBV30
d_gene: NA
abundance: NA
j_gene: TRBJ2-3

CDR3aa: CASSLSEGRVHEQYF
CDR3nt: TGTGCCAGCAGCTTAAGCGAGGGCCGGGTCCACGAGCAGTACTTC
v_gene: TRBV7-2
d_gene: NA
abundance: NA
j_gene: TRBJ2-7

CDR3aa: CASSLGASGSNEQYF
CDR3nt: TGTGCCAGCAGCTTGGGCGCTAGCGGGAGCAACGAGCAGTACTTC
v_gene: TRBV5-4
d_gene: TRBD2
abundance: once
j_gene: TRBJ2-7

CDR3aa: CASSPGVVVREKLFF
CDR3nt: TGTGCCAGCAGCCCCGGTGTGGTAGTCCGAGAAAAACTGTTTTTT
v_gene: TRBV4-2
d_gene: NA
abundance: once
j_gene: TRBJ1-4

CDR3aa: CAWTPGQPNKNIQYF
CDR3nt: TGTGCCTGGACCCCAGGGCAGCCCAACAAAAACATTCAGTACTTC
v_gene: TRBV30
d_gene: NA
abundance: NA
j_gene: TRBJ2-4

CDR3aa: CASSVEHGTGPTYNEQFF
CDR3nt: TGTGCCAGCAGCGTAGAGCACGGGACAGGACCTACCTACAATGAGCAGTTCTTC
v_gene: TRBV9
d_gene: TRBD1
abundance: NA
j_gene: TRBJ2-1

CDR3aa: CASRLTENYGYTF
CDR3nt: TGTGCCAGCAGACTTACAGAGAACTATGGCTACACCTTC
v_gene: TRBV6-6
d_gene: NA
abundance: once
j_gene: TRBJ1-2

CDR3aa: CASSPDRVRTGELFF
CDR3nt: TGTGCCAGCAGCCCCGACAGGGTTCGAACCGGGGAGCTGTTTTTT
v_gene: TRBV7-3
d_gene: TRBD1
abundance: once
j_gene: TRBJ2-2

CDR3aa: CASSSGDTSYEQYF
CDR3nt: TGCGCCAGCAGCTCCGGGGATACCTCCTACGAGCAGTACTTC
v_gene: TRBV5-1
d_gene: NA
abundance: once
j_gene: TRBJ2-7

CDR3aa: CASSMSGTPYGYTF
CDR3nt: TGTGCCAGTAGTATGTCCGGGACACCCTATGGCTACACCTTC
v_gene: TRBV19
d_gene: NA
abundance: NA
j_gene: TRBJ1-2

CDR3aa: CASRKGIQIYNEQFF
CDR3nt: TGTGCCAGTAGAAAGGGGATCCAGATCTACAATGAGCAGTTCTTC
v_gene: TRBV19
d_gene: NA
abundance: once
j_gene: TRBJ2-1

CDR3aa: CASSNRDQSNQPQHF
CDR3nt: TGTGCCAGCAGCAACAGGGATCAGAGCAATCAGCCCCAGCATTTT
v_gene: TRBV7-2
d_gene: NA
abundance: few
j_gene: TRBJ1-5

CDR3aa: CASSEWGVNNIQYF
CDR3nt: TGTGCCAGCAGTGAATGGGGCGTAAACAACATTCAGTACTTC
v_gene: TRBV25-1
d_gene: NA
abundance: NA
j_gene: TRBJ2-4

CDR3aa: CASSFDRTNSPLHF
CDR3nt: TGTGCCAGCAGCTTCGACAGAACAAATTCACCCCTCCACTTT
v_gene: TRBV7-2
d_gene: NA
abundance: NA
j_gene: TRBJ1-6

CDR3aa: CASSPELRLSMSYGYTF
CDR3nt: TGTGCCAGCTCACCCGAGCTTAGACTCTCCATGAGCTATGGCTACACCTTC
v_gene: TRBV18
d_gene: NA
abundance: once
j_gene: TRBJ1-2

CDR3aa: CASGGVRATDTQYF
CDR3nt: TGTGCCAGTGGGGGGGTCAGGGCCACAGATACGCAGTATTTT
v_gene: TRBV2
d_gene: TRBD2
abundance: NA
j_gene: TRBJ2-3

CDR3aa: CASSRTISYYEQYF
CDR3nt: TGTGCCAGCAGCCGGACTATCTCCTACTACGAGCAGTACTTC
v_gene: TRBV3-1/TRBV3-2
d_gene: NA
abundance: NA
j_gene: TRBJ2-7